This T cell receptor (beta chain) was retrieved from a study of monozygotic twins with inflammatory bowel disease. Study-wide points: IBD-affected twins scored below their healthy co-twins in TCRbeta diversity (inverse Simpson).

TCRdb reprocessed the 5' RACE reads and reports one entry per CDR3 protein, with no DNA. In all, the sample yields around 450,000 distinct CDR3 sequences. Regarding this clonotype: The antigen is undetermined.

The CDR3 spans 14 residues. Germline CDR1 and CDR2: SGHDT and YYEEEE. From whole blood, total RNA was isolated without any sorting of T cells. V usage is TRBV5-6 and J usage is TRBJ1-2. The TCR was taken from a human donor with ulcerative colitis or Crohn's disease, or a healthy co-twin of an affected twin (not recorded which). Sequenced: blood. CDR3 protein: CASSFGDGDYGYTF. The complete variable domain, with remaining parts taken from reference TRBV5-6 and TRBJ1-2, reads DAGVTQSPTHLIKTRGQQVTLRCSPKSGHDTVSWYQQALGQGPQFIFQYYEEEERQRGNFPDRFSGHQFPNYSSELNVNALLLGDSALYLCASSFGDGDYGYTFGSGTRLTVV.